This T cell receptor beta chain was documented in a study of sequential checkpoint blockade in melanoma. Looking at the study overall: DNA from around 90 pretreatment tumor samples underwent TCRβ immunosequencing. Study-level points and caveats: Response in arm A was associated with pretreatment TIL clonality.

Here immunoSEQ multiplex PCR was the method, and the copy in TCRdb shows in-frame clones only, minus some. This table holds approximately 2,800 clones, 27% found once. Treatment given: randomized to nivolumab then ipilimumab (arm A) or the reverse (arm B). As for this clone: Antigen specificity is unknown.

The sequence was obtained from a human donor with melanoma. Sample: tumor tissue (inferred from file names), taken from a patient given nivolumab and ipilimumab in sequence.

CDR3 DNA sequence: TGCGCCAGCAGTGAAGGGTCCGGGACAGGGGGCGATTCACCCCTCCACTTT. Protein product: CASSEGSGTGGDSPLHF. The V gene is TRBV10-2, the J gene TRBJ1-6, with 12 bases fitting TRBD1. Germline CDR1 and CDR2: WSHSY and SAAADI. Trimming cost V 3 bases and J 8 bases; bases outside gene matches: 8. This CDR3 comprises 17 residues.